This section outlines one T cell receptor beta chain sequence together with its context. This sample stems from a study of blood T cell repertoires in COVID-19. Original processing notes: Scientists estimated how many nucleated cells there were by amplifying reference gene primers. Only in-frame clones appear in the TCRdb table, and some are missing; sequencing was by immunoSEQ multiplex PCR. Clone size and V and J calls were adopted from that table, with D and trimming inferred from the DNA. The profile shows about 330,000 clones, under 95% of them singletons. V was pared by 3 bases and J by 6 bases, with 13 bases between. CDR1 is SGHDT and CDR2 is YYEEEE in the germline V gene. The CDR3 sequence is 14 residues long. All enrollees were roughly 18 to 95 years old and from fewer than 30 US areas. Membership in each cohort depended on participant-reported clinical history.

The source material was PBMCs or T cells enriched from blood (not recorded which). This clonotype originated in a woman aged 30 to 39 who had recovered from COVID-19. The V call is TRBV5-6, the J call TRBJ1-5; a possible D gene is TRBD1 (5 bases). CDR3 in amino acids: CASSSRVRGQPQHF. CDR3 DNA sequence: TGTGCCAGCAGCTCTCGGGTAAGGGGTCAGCCCCAGCATTTT.